This T cell receptor (beta chain) originates from a study of T cell responses to AZD1222 COVID-19 vaccine. General observations from the study: Regions left unmutated in variants are reportedly the target of nearly half of spike-specific TCRs. Donors, mostly white British, included more females; clonal diversity was possibly underestimated. Baseline seropositivity occurred in only six AZD1222 recipients.

Produced via immunoSEQ multiplex PCR; TCRdb's table is partial and in-frame only. The table includes 50,000 to 65,000 clones, more than 80% detected once. There are 17 residues in the CDR3. The V end was cut by 4 bases, the J end by 2 bases, with 20 bases between. This clone was picked up one time. Its antigen is undetermined. The receptor was derived from an adult who received the AZD1222 COVID-19 vaccine. Sequences were derived from peripheral blood, sampled 28 days after the second AZD1222 dose. This chain links TRBV23-1 with TRBJ2-5; D is unclear. TRBV23-1 is designated an ORF whose function remains uncertain. As DNA, the CDR3 is TGCGCCAGCAGTCCCACCCCGAGAGACTGGAAACAAGAGACCCAGTACTTC. It specifies CASSPTPRDWKQETQYF.